Listed below are T cell receptor beta chains from one sample, sequenced in a study of response to subunit inactivated influenza vaccine. TCRdb reanalysed the RT-PCR reads using MiXCR and keeps one entry per CDR3 protein. The table has about 520,000 distinct CDR3 sequences, less than 7.5% seen once. The specimen comprised PBMCs from blood, sampled around 25 months after vaccination. The origin of the receptors is a man between 45 and 75 years old who received an inactivated influenza vaccine. Each CDR3 is given with its conserved first and last residue. The order of the fields is V gene, clone size, J gene, D gene, CDR3 protein, CDR3 DNA. D genes are given only for firm matches. Size is stated for part of the rows, as once, few or many counts, or as a class when the clone is expanded.

V: TRBV28
size: few
J: TRBJ2-1
D: .
CDR3: CASRSTIFGQFF
DNA: TGTGCCAGCAGGAGCACCATTTTTGGGCAGTTCTTC

V: TRBV24-1
size: few
J: TRBJ2-5
D: .
CDR3: CATSDARQAHQETQYF
DNA: TGTGCCACCAGTGATGCGCGACAGGCGCACCAAGAGACCCAGTACTTC

V: TRBV15
size: few
J: TRBJ1-5
D: .
CDR3: CATSLDGTEQPQHF
DNA: TGTGCCACCAGCCTGGACGGGACGGAACAGCCCCAGCATTTT

V: TRBV20-1
size: few
J: TRBJ2-5
D: .
CDR3: CSARYLQETQYF
DNA: TGCAGTGCTAGATACTTGCAAGAGACCCAGTACTTC

V: TRBV20-1
size: .
J: TRBJ2-3
D: .
CDR3: CSATGGTASDTQYF
DNA: TGCAGTGCCACGGGCGGGACGGCTTCAGATACGCAGTATTTT

V: TRBV20-1
size: .
J: TRBJ2-7
D: TRBD1
CDR3: CSANSGTGSSYEQYF
DNA: TGCAGTGCCAACAGCGGGACAGGGTCCTCCTACGAGCAGTACTTC

V: TRBV6-1
size: .
J: TRBJ2-1
D: .
CDR3: CASRAGFNSYNEQFF
DNA: TGTGCCAGTCGGGCGGGATTTAACTCCTACAATGAGCAGTTCTTC

V: TRBV7-2
size: many
J: TRBJ2-3
D: TRBD2
CDR3: CASSLSSGVYTDTQYF
DNA: TGTGCCAGCAGCTTATCTAGCGGGGTTTACACAGATACGCAGTATTTT

V: TRBV15
size: few
J: TRBJ1-5
D: TRBD1
CDR3: CATTNRGLGQPQHF
DNA: TGTGCCACTACCAACAGGGGTTTGGGTCAGCCCCAGCATTTT

V: TRBV7-8
size: few
J: TRBJ2-2
D: TRBD1
CDR3: CASSLITGGNTGELFF
DNA: TGTGCCAGCAGCTTAATTACAGGGGGGAACACCGGGGAGCTGTTTTTT

V: TRBV4-2
size: many
J: TRBJ2-2
D: TRBD2
CDR3: CASSQSPWETSGTGELFF
DNA: TGTGCCAGCAGCCAAAGTCCTTGGGAGACTAGCGGGACCGGGGAGCTGTTTTTT

V: TRBV15
size: few
J: TRBJ2-1
D: .
CDR3: CATRPAGPTSSYNEQFF
DNA: TGTGCCACCAGGCCGGCAGGGCCGACCAGCTCCTACAATGAGCAGTTCTTC

V: TRBV7-2
size: .
J: TRBJ2-5
D: .
CDR3: CASSYRYQETQYF
DNA: TGTGCCAGCAGCTACAGGTACCAAGAGACCCAGTACTTC

V: TRBV10-3
size: few
J: TRBJ2-6
D: TRBD1
CDR3: CAIGTGGNSGANVLTF
DNA: TGTGCCATCGGGACAGGGGGTAACTCTGGGGCCAACGTCCTGACTTTC

V: TRBV6-5
size: .
J: TRBJ2-1
D: .
CDR3: CASSYSIQIAAIRNNEQFF
DNA: TGTGCCAGCAGTTACTCGATCCAGATAGCGGCGATACGTAACAATGAGCAGTTCTTC

V: TRBV12-3/TRBV12-4
size: few
J: TRBJ1-2
D: TRBD1
CDR3: CASSQQGSSYGYTF
DNA: TGTGCCAGCAGTCAACAGGGGTCTTCCTATGGCTACACCTTC

V: TRBV3-1
size: many
J: TRBJ2-7
D: .
CDR3: CASSQESRKREQYF
DNA: TGTGCCAGCAGCCAAGAGTCACGGAAGAGGGAGCAGTACTTC

V: TRBV12-3/TRBV12-4
size: .
J: TRBJ1-2
D: .
CDR3: CASSLRQEDGYTF
DNA: TGTGCCAGCAGTTTAAGACAGGAGGATGGCTACACCTTC

V: TRBV4-2
size: few
J: TRBJ1-4
D: TRBD1
CDR3: CASSRRGQDNEKLFF
DNA: TGTGCCAGCAGCCGGAGGGGACAGGATAATGAAAAACTGTTTTTT

V: TRBV6-1
size: many
J: TRBJ2-3
D: TRBD2
CDR3: CASSPNPSGGTDTQYF
DNA: TGTGCCAGCAGCCCCAATCCTAGCGGGGGCACAGATACGCAGTATTTT

V: TRBV18
size: few
J: TRBJ2-1
D: TRBD2
CDR3: CASSPAGGVRNEQFF
DNA: TGTGCCAGCTCACCCGCGGGGGGTGTTAGGAATGAGCAGTTCTTC

V: TRBV6-2/TRBV6-3
size: .
J: TRBJ1-5
D: .
CDR3: CASSPYSDNQPQHF
DNA: TGTGCCAGCAGTCCCTATTCGGACAATCAGCCCCAGCATTTT

V: TRBV20-1
size: .
J: TRBJ1-1
D: .
CDR3: CSSPSAFF
DNA: TGCAGTAGTCCTTCTGCTTTCTTT

V: TRBV2
size: many
J: TRBJ2-7
D: .
CDR3: CASSTGDFEQYF
DNA: TGTGCCAGCAGCACGGGTGATTTCGAGCAGTACTTC

V: TRBV4-1
size: many
J: TRBJ2-7
D: TRBD1
CDR3: CASSQAGQGYEQYF
DNA: TGCGCCAGCAGCCAAGCAGGACAGGGCTACGAGCAGTACTTC

V: TRBV5-1
size: few
J: TRBJ2-3
D: .
CDR3: CASSGGSGRDTQYF
DNA: TGCGCCAGCAGCGGGGGGTCGGGTCGGGATACGCAGTATTTT

V: TRBV5-1
size: many
J: TRBJ2-1
D: .
CDR3: CASSLDGTPDNEQFF
DNA: TGCGCCAGCAGCTTGGATGGGACACCGGACAATGAGCAGTTCTTC

V: TRBV6-1
size: many
J: TRBJ1-1
D: .
CDR3: CASRRRTGQTNTEAFF
DNA: TGTGCCAGCAGGAGACGGACTGGGCAGACGAACACTGAAGCTTTCTTT

V: TRBV6-2/TRBV6-3
size: few
J: TRBJ2-5
D: TRBD2
CDR3: CASSFLAGGNQETQYF
DNA: TGTGCCAGCAGTTTCCTAGCGGGGGGAAACCAAGAGACCCAGTACTTC

V: TRBV20-1
size: few
J: TRBJ1-6
D: .
CDR3: CSANQGAYNSPLHF
DNA: TGCAGTGCTAACCAGGGCGCGTATAATTCACCCCTCCACTTT

V: TRBV12-3/TRBV12-4
size: .
J: TRBJ2-5
D: TRBD1
CDR3: CASNKQGMYQETRYF
DNA: TGTGCCAGCAATAAACAGGGGATGTACCAAGAGACCCGGTACTTC

V: TRBV4-2
size: few
J: TRBJ2-2
D: .
CDR3: CASSQEGGRKTGELFF
DNA: TGTGCCAGCAGCCAAGAAGGTGGGAGGAAGACCGGGGAGCTGTTTTTT

V: TRBV4-1
size: .
J: TRBJ2-5
D: .
CDR3: CASSPNGQPETQYF
DNA: TGCGCCAGCAGCCCTAACGGACAGCCAGAGACCCAGTACTTC

V: TRBV7-2
size: many
J: TRBJ2-1
D: TRBD2
CDR3: CASSSLAGGTYNEQFF
DNA: TGTGCCAGCAGCTCGTTAGCGGGAGGAACATACAATGAGCAGTTCTTC

V: TRBV3-1
size: few
J: TRBJ2-7
D: TRBD2
CDR3: CASSPRREAFEQYF
DNA: TGTGCCAGCAGCCCACGGCGGGAGGCTTTTGAGCAGTACTTC

V: TRBV4-3
size: .
J: TRBJ2-1
D: .
CDR3: CASSQDPGYEQFF
DNA: TGCGCCAGCAGCCAAGATCCGGGGTATGAGCAGTTCTTC

V: TRBV20-1
size: .
J: TRBJ2-1
D: TRBD2
CDR3: CSRSRTSGNNEQFF
DNA: TGCAGTCGTAGCAGGACTAGCGGGAACAATGAGCAGTTCTTC